The sample holds many counts of the clone carrying this T cell receptor beta chain. Using unique molecular identifiers, the investigators prepared the TCRbeta library. From the PCR reads, TCRdb called clonotypes with MiXCR, one entry per CDR3 protein. Of about 610,000 distinct CDR3 sequences listed, roughly a tenth are singletons. Germline V gives CDR1 LGHDT, CDR2 YNNKEL (reference sequence). The CDR3 covers 16 residues. The ends lost 1 base at V and 1 base at J; junction bases unmatched: 5. These data belong to a study of T-cell reconstitution after alpha-beta-depleted transplantation in children. The chain links TRBV3-1 to TRBJ2-3; TRBD2 aligns across 7 bases. This TCR derives from a human donor who donated a stem cell graft to a child with acute myeloid leukemia. Specimen: PBMCs from the stem cell graft donor, collected from the stem cell graft. The CDR3 reads CASSQGLADGTDTQYF. The CDR3 DNA follows: TGTGCCAGCAGCCAAGGGCTAGCGGATGGCACAGATACGCAGTATTTT.